Presented here are 8 T cell receptor beta chains from one specimen sequenced in a study of T cell responses to AZD1222 COVID-19 vaccine. The table came from immunoSEQ multiplex PCR; TCRdb's copy has only in-frame clones and leaves some out. The sample records about 120,000 clones, about 92% being singletons. Sample: peripheral blood, taken 28 days after the second AZD1222 dose. The receptors shown here come from an adult who received the AZD1222 COVID-19 vaccine.

The V gene is TRBV5-1, the J gene TRBJ1-1; D remains ambiguous. The ends were cut back, 4 bases at V and 5 bases at J, with 15 bases in the middle. Germline values: CDR1 SGHRS, CDR2 YFSETQ. This CDR3 is 14 amino acids long. CDR3 sequence: CASSLPYLGTEAFF. In nucleotides, the CDR3 is TGCGCCAGCAGCCTGCCTTATCTAGGGACTGAAGCTTTCTTT. The complete variable domain, with remaining parts taken from reference TRBV5-1 and TRBJ1-1, reads KAGVTQTPRYLIKTRGQQVTLSCSPISGHRSVSWYQQTPGQGLQFLFEYFSETQRNKGNFPGRFSGRQFSNSRSEMNVSTLELGDSALYLCASSLPYLGTEAFFGQGTRLTVV.

The V call is TRBV27, the J call TRBJ2-3; 15 bases fit TRBD2. This CDR3 is built from 17 residues. Unmatched junction bases numbered 5, after V lost 5 bases and J lost 2 bases. Germline lookup yields CDR1 MNHEY and CDR2 SMNVEV (reference sequence). In DNA, the CDR3 is TGTGCCAGCAGTCCCCGGACTAGCGGGGGGGCCACAGATACGCAGTATTTT. Translating gives CASSPRTSGGATDTQYF.

The chain recombines TRBV27 with TRBJ2-7, with TRBD1 matching 7 bases. CDR1 MNHEY and CDR2 SMNVEV come from the germline V gene (reference sequence). The V gene end was trimmed by 10 bases and the J gene end by 4 bases; junction bases not matched to a gene: 19. This CDR3 is 16 amino acids long. This CDR3 is CATTVPSGGQQYEQYF. The CDR3, as DNA: TGTGCCACCACAGTCCCATCAGGGGGACAACAGTACGAGCAGTACTTC.

The chain couples TRBV13 to TRBJ1-1, with D possibly TRBD1 on 6 matching bases. Germline lookup yields CDR1 PRHDT and CDR2 FYEKMQ (reference sequence). The CDR3 is 14 residues long. Trimming pared 5 bases from V and 4 bases from J, leaving 14 bases between. The CDR3 loop is CASSLRQVGTEAFF. DNA of the CDR3: TGTGCCAGCAGCCTCCGACAGGTCGGCACTGAAGCTTTCTTT.

The chain links TRBV30 to TRBJ1-4; 9 bases agree with TRBD1. V lost 2 bases to trimming and J lost 4 bases; unmatched junction nucleotides: 11. Per the germline V gene, CDR1 is GTSNPN and CDR2 is SVGIG (reference sequence). The CDR3 length is 17 residues. Here the CDR3 DNA reads TGTGCCTGGAGTCCACAGGGGGCCACCGCCGTTAATGAAAAACTGTTTTTT. It encodes CAWSPQGATAVNEKLFF.

The rearrangement joins TRBV18 to TRBJ2-1; D may be TRBD1 (5 bases). Trimming took 0 bases from V and 12 from J, leaving 12 bases between them. The CDR3 has 13 residues. Germline CDR1 reads KGHSH; CDR2 reads LQKENI. The CDR3 region is CASSPPGQSRQFF. The CDR3 nucleotides read TGTGCCAGCTCACCACCGGGGCAGTCAAGGCAGTTCTTC.

This chain uses TRBV18 with TRBJ1-3, with a possible D match to TRBD1 (5 bases). The length of the CDR3 is 12 residues. Trimming took 8 bases from V and 3 from J, leaving 8 bases between them. CDR1 is KGHSH and CDR2 is LQKENI in the germline V gene. The CDR3 nucleotides read TGTGCCAGCGCCGGGGGTGGAAACACCATATATTTT. This gives the protein CASAGGGNTIYF.

This sequence joins TRBV15 and TRBJ2-1, with 7 bases fitting TRBD2. The germline V gene has CDR1 LNHNV and CDR2 YYDKDF (reference sequence). The V gene end was trimmed by 1 base and the J gene end by 3 bases; junction bases not matched to a gene: 9. The CDR3 spans 17 residues. This chain's CDR3 is CATSRGRWEGRYNEQFF. CDR3 DNA: TGTGCCACCAGCAGAGGTCGGTGGGAGGGGCGCTACAATGAGCAGTTCTTC. Using reference TRBV15 and TRBJ2-1 for the parts outside the CDR3, the full variable domain is DAMVIQNPRYQVTQFGKPVTLSCSQTLNHNVMYWYQQKSSQAPKLLFHYYDKDFNNEADTPDNFQSRRPNTSFCFLDIRSPGLGDTAMYLCATSRGRWEGRYNEQFFGPGTRLTVL.